Listed below are T cell receptor beta chains from one sample, sequenced in a study of blood T cell repertoires in COVID-19. Sequencing was performed with immunoSEQ multiplex PCR; in TCRdb, only in-frame clones are kept and a portion is missing. The data contain almost 350,000 clones, around nine tenths of them singletons. The material sequenced was PBMCs or T cells enriched from blood (not recorded which). These receptors originate from a woman aged 25 to 39 who had been exposed to COVID-19. Both conserved end residues are part of each CDR3. Each record gives: V gene, D gene, clone size, J gene, CDR3 DNA, CDR3 protein. D genes are given only for firm matches. Clone size is given for some rows only: seen once, a few or many times, or a class if the clone is expanded.

TRBV12-3/TRBV12-4,NA,NA,TRBJ1-2,TGTGCCAGCAGTTTACGCGAGGATTATGGCTACACCTTC,CASSLREDYGYTF
TRBV9,NA,few,TRBJ1-2,TGTGCCAGCAGCGAAGACAGCGTGCCTAACTATGGCTACACCTTC,CASSEDSVPNYGYTF
TRBV19,TRBD1,NA,TRBJ1-2,TGTGCCAGTAGTAAATCCCGGGACAGCTATGGCTACACCTTC,CASSKSRDSYGYTF
TRBV7-9,TRBD2,few,TRBJ2-1,TGTGCCAGCAGCCCCTCGCGGGGGTACAATGAGCAGTTCTTC,CASSPSRGYNEQFF
TRBV11-2,TRBD2,NA,TRBJ2-7,TGTGCCAGCAGCTTAGTAACTAGCGGGAGCTACGAGCAGTACTTC,CASSLVTSGSYEQYF
TRBV19,NA,NA,TRBJ1-1,TGTGCCAGTACTCGTACTCCGAACACTGAAGCTTTCTTT,CASTRTPNTEAFF
TRBV27,NA,NA,TRBJ1-2,TGTGCCAGCAGCCCAGGGGCGGCCTATGGCTACACCTTC,CASSPGAAYGYTF
TRBV7-9,NA,NA,TRBJ2-2,TGTGCCAGCAACGTACAGGGGGAGGGCATTGACACCGGGGAGCTGTTTTTT,CASNVQGEGIDTGELFF
TRBV19,TRBD1,NA,TRBJ1-3,TGTGCCAGTAGCCCGACAGGGGCTTCCTCTGGAAACACCATATATTTT,CASSPTGASSGNTIYF
TRBV11-2,NA,NA,TRBJ1-3,TGTGCCAGCAGCTTAGATACATTTAGAAACACCATATATTTT,CASSLDTFRNTIYF
TRBV4-2,TRBD2,once,TRBJ2-1,TGTGCCAGCAGCCAAGTAGGGCTAGCGGGAAACAATGAGCAGTTCTTC,CASSQVGLAGNNEQFF
TRBV18,NA,NA,TRBJ2-7,TGTGCCAGCTCACCGCCGACACGCTCCTACGAGCAGTACTTC,CASSPPTRSYEQYF
TRBV9,NA,NA,TRBJ1-2,TGTGCCAGCAGCGTAGTCGGGAACTATGGCTACACCTTC,CASSVVGNYGYTF
TRBV27,NA,NA,TRBJ1-5,TGTGCCAGCAGTTTATCGATGCGAGGGCAGACCTATCAGCCCCAGCATTTT,CASSLSMRGQTYQPQHF
TRBV29-1,TRBD1,NA,TRBJ2-3,TGCAGCGTTGAGGACAGGGGCTGGGGCCGAATCACAGATACGCAGTATTTT,CSVEDRGWGRITDTQYF
TRBV18,NA,NA,TRBJ1-1,TGTGCCAGCTCATCGACAGCGAACACTGAAGCTTTCTTT,CASSSTANTEAFF
TRBV6-1,TRBD1,NA,TRBJ2-7,TGTGCCAGCAGTGAAGCAGGGACAGGCCTCTACGAGCAGTACTTC,CASSEAGTGLYEQYF
TRBV15,NA,NA,TRBJ1-1,TGTGCCACCAGCAGAGCCTCGGGGGGAGACACTGAAGCTTTCTTT,CATSRASGGDTEAFF
TRBV7-9,NA,NA,TRBJ2-4,TGTGCCAGCAGCTTAGCGCCGACCCCAGGGGCCATTCAGTACTTC,CASSLAPTPGAIQYF
TRBV6-5,TRBD1,NA,TRBJ2-7,TGTGCCGTGTCAGGGGGTAGGTACGAGCAGTACTTC,CAVSGGRYEQYF
TRBV30,NA,NA,TRBJ1-3,TGTGCCTGGAGTGCTCTTCAATTAGTCTCTGGAAACACCATATATTTT,CAWSALQLVSGNTIYF
TRBV27,TRBD2,NA,TRBJ2-5,TGTGCCAGCAGTTTGTGGACTAGCGGGAGTGCTGAGACCCAGTACTTC,CASSLWTSGSAETQYF
TRBV6-5,NA,NA,TRBJ2-7,TGTGCCAGCAGTTCCCCCGGTGAGGCCAACTCCTACGAGCAGTACTTC,CASSSPGEANSYEQYF
TRBV12-5,TRBD1,NA,TRBJ2-5,TGTGCTAGTGGTGCGACAGGGGGCGGAGAGACCCAGTACTTC,CASGATGGGETQYF
TRBV19,NA,NA,TRBJ2-7,TGTGCCAGTAGTAGACCCATAACAGGCGATGTCTCCTACGAGCAGTACTTC,CASSRPITGDVSYEQYF
TRBV5-1,NA,NA,TRBJ2-3,TGCGCCAGCAGCTTTTCCTCCGCGTTCACTAGCACAGATACGCAGTATTTT,CASSFSSAFTSTDTQYF
TRBV6-5,NA,NA,TRBJ2-3,TGTGCCAGCAGCCCGGGGATAGGGAGCACAGATACGCAGTATTTT,CASSPGIGSTDTQYF
TRBV18,NA,NA,TRBJ2-2,TGTGCCAGCTCACCACTCGGTTACAGGACACACACCGGGGAGCTGTTTTTT,CASSPLGYRTHTGELFF
TRBV11-3,TRBD1,NA,TRBJ2-6,TGTGCCAGCAGCCTCCAGACAGGGGGACTCGTCTCTGGGGCCAACGTCCTGACTTTC,CASSLQTGGLVSGANVLTF
TRBV19,NA,NA,TRBJ2-7,TGTGCCAGTAGTATCGCTGACACAGACTACGAGCAGTACTTC,CASSIADTDYEQYF
TRBV6-5,TRBD2,NA,TRBJ2-1,TGTGCCAGCAGTTACTGGGCTAGCGGTCTACACAATGAGCAGTTCTTC,CASSYWASGLHNEQFF
TRBV5-1,TRBD1,NA,TRBJ1-2,TGCGCCAGCACCGACAGGGTCGGATATGGCTACACCTTC,CASTDRVGYGYTF
TRBV28,TRBD2,NA,TRBJ2-7,TGTGCCAGCAGTTTATCCGCGGGAGGGCCGTACGAGCAGTACTTC,CASSLSAGGPYEQYF
TRBV4-2,NA,NA,TRBJ1-1,TGTGCCAGCAGGCATCCAGGGAACACTGAAGCTTTCTTT,CASRHPGNTEAFF
TRBV28,NA,NA,TRBJ1-2,TGTGCCAGCAGTTCTAGACCCCTAACTCGTCGGGACTCCAAGGGCTATGGCTACACCTTC,CASSSRPLTRRDSKGYGYTF
TRBV28,NA,NA,TRBJ2-5,TGTGCCAGCAGTTTGAACAGGGAGACCCAGTACTTC,CASSLNRETQYF
TRBV5-1,TRBD1,NA,TRBJ1-3,TGCGCCAGCAGCAGGAGACAGGGGAGCTCTGGAAACACCATATATTTT,CASSRRQGSSGNTIYF
TRBV28,NA,NA,TRBJ1-2,TGTGCCACCAGGGTGCGTATAGGACTTAACTATGGCTACACCTTC,CATRVRIGLNYGYTF
TRBV9,TRBD2,NA,TRBJ2-5,TGTGCCAGCAGCATCCTGGGACTAGCGGAACAAGAGACCCAGTACTTC,CASSILGLAEQETQYF
TRBV2,NA,NA,TRBJ1-1,TGTGCCAGCAGAAAACATAAGAATACTGAAGCTTTCTTT,CASRKHKNTEAFF
TRBV7-9,NA,NA,TRBJ2-2,TGTGCCAGCAGCTCACAGGGTCGGGACACCGGGGAGCTGTTTTTT,CASSSQGRDTGELFF
TRBV6-2/TRBV6-3,TRBD1,NA,TRBJ1-2,TGTGCCAGCAGGCCTCCGGGACAGGGCAACTATGGCTACACCTTC,CASRPPGQGNYGYTF
TRBV7-9,TRBD2,NA,TRBJ2-3,TGTGCCAGCAGCCCGGGACTAGCGGGAGGAAGCACAGATACGCAGTATTTT,CASSPGLAGGSTDTQYF
TRBV1,NA,NA,TRBJ2-3,TGCACCAGCAGCCAAGCGAAGCGAAGACAATTAAGCGGGAGGGAGGCAGATACGCAGTATTTT,CTSSQAKRRQLSGREADTQYF
TRBV5-1,NA,NA,TRBJ1-2,TGCGCCAGCAGCTTGGCATCCGTTGGGGGAGGTGGCTACACCTTC,CASSLASVGGGGYTF
TRBV3-1/TRBV3-2,NA,NA,TRBJ2-7,TGTGCCAGCAGCTCGGGACTTCTTACCTACGAGCAGTACTTC,CASSSGLLTYEQYF